These T cell receptor beta chains were read from a single sample in a study of beta chain features in type 1 diabetes. Using immunoSEQ multiplex PCR, the repertoire was profiled, and TCRdb retains in-frame clones only, with some absent. Found here are tens of thousands of clones, under 35% of them singletons; the top ten hold 0.4% to 0.55%. Input material: stem cell memory CD4+ T cells from blood. The origin of the receptors is a woman aged 18-29 years in good health. Both conserved end residues are part of each CDR3. The order of the fields is V gene, J gene, D gene, clone size, CDR3 protein, CDR3 DNA. A D gene is named only where the DNA matches it firmly. Clone size appears in some rows only: once, few, many, or a class for an expanded clone.

>TRBV4-1|TRBJ2-5|TRBD2|.
CASSQGLAGQETQYF
TGCGCCAGCAGCCAAGGACTAGCGGGACAAGAGACCCAGTACTTC
>TRBV9|TRBJ1-2|TRBD1|.
CASSPGTGRGYGYTF
TGTGCCAGCAGCCCAGGGACAGGCCGGGGATATGGCTACACCTTC
>TRBV30|TRBJ1-1|.|few
CAWSFISYEAFF
TGTGCCTGGAGTTTCATATCCTACGAAGCTTTCTTT
>TRBV7-2|TRBJ2-1|TRBD2|few
CASSFPGWTSGGDEQFF
TGTGCCAGCAGCTTTCCCGGTTGGACTAGCGGGGGTGATGAGCAGTTCTTC
>TRBV18|TRBJ1-2|TRBD1|.
CASSRSGTEANYGYTF
TGTGCCAGCTCGCGGAGTGGGACAGAAGCTAACTATGGCTACACCTTC
>TRBV4-2|TRBJ2-3|.|.
CASSPKLGPDTQYF
TGTGCCAGCAGCCCAAAACTAGGGCCAGATACGCAGTATTTT
>TRBV29-1|TRBJ1-1|.|.
CSAAPDTEAFF
TGCAGCGCCGCGCCCGACACTGAAGCTTTCTTT
>TRBV5-1|TRBJ1-2|.|.
CASSSEGRYSGGYTF
TGCGCCAGCAGCTCGGAGGGCAGGTACTCAGGTGGCTACACCTTC
>TRBV19|TRBJ2-7|.|few
CASSMRSGGSLYEQYF
TGTGCCAGTAGTATGCGTAGTGGAGGGTCCCTCTACGAGCAGTACTTC
>TRBV7-9|TRBJ1-1|.|.
CASSLQMSYDEAFF
TGTGCCAGCAGCCTACAGATGTCCTACGATGAAGCTTTCTTT
>TRBV10-3|TRBJ1-1|.|few
CAIRSELNTEAFF
TGTGCCATCAGGTCAGAATTGAACACTGAAGCTTTCTTT
>TRBV29-1|TRBJ2-3|TRBD2|.
CSVGGLAGSTDTQYF
TGCAGCGTTGGCGGACTAGCGGGGAGCACAGATACGCAGTATTTT
>TRBV7-2|TRBJ2-5|.|few
CASSLDNQETQYF
TGTGCCAGCAGCTTAGACAACCAAGAGACCCAGTACTTC
>TRBV7-2|TRBJ1-5|.|.
CASSYGLYSNQPQHF
TGTGCCAGCAGTTACGGTTTATATAGCAATCAGCCCCAGCATTTT
>TRBV7-2|TRBJ2-3|.|few
CASSKQGLSADTQYF
TGTGCCAGCAGCAAACAGGGTTTATCGGCAGATACGCAGTATTTT
>TRBV14|TRBJ1-5|TRBD1|.
CASSRRDREGNQPQHF
TGTGCCAGCAGCAGACGGGACAGGGAGGGCAATCAGCCCCAGCATTTT
>TRBV11-2|TRBJ2-5|.|.
CASSRREETQYF
TGTGCCAGCAGCCGCAGGGAAGAGACCCAGTACTTC
>TRBV5-4|TRBJ2-3|.|.
CASSLAGNTQYF
TGTGCCAGCAGCTTGGCAGGAAATACGCAGTATTTT
>TRBV30|TRBJ2-5|.|.
CAWGGATQETQYF
TGTGCCTGGGGGGGGGCTACCCAAGAGACCCAGTACTTC
>TRBV2|TRBJ2-7|.|.
CASSVRQEQYF
TGTGCCAGCAGTGTACGACAGGAGCAGTACTTC
>TRBV30|TRBJ1-5|.|.
CAWTFDSIIQPQHF
TGTGCCTGGACCTTCGACAGTATCATACAGCCCCAGCATTTT
>TRBV6-6|TRBJ1-3|.|.
CASSYYTRSSGNTIYF
TGTGCCAGCAGTTACTATACACGCAGCTCTGGAAACACCATATATTTT
>TRBV20-1|TRBJ1-2|.|few
CSARGLNGYTF
TGCAGTGCTAGGGGGCTCAATGGCTACACCTTC
>TRBV5-1|TRBJ1-1|TRBD1|.
CASSLADRAGWGAEAFF
TGCGCCAGCAGCTTGGCCGACAGGGCGGGTTGGGGCGCTGAAGCTTTCTTT
>TRBV19|TRBJ1-1|TRBD1|.
CASSIGGTGTPNTEAFF
TGTGCCAGTAGTATCGGGGGGACAGGGACACCGAACACTGAAGCTTTCTTT
>TRBV2|TRBJ1-1|.|.
CASGGANTEAFF
TGTGCCAGCGGGGGGGCTAACACTGAAGCTTTCTTT
>TRBV5-6|TRBJ2-1|.|.
CASSLSSSEFF
TGTGCCAGCAGCTTAAGCTCTTCGGAGTTCTTC
>TRBV11-1|TRBJ2-1|TRBD2|.
CASSPLAGPNEQFF
TGTGCCAGCAGCCCGCTAGCGGGTCCTAATGAGCAGTTCTTC
>TRBV6-6|TRBJ2-5|TRBD1|.
CASRGTEQETQYF
TGTGCCAGCAGGGGGACAGAACAAGAGACCCAGTACTTC
>TRBV7-2|TRBJ2-7|TRBD2|.
CAITGLAGSSYEQYF
TGTGCCATCACGGGGCTAGCGGGGAGCTCCTACGAGCAGTACTTC
>TRBV5-1|TRBJ1-1|TRBD1|.
CASSLQGDTEAFF
TGCGCCAGCAGCTTACAGGGGGACACTGAAGCTTTCTTT
>TRBV30|TRBJ2-3|TRBD2|.
CAWSPGLAGDTQYF
TGTGCCTGGAGTCCCGGACTAGCCGGTGATACGCAGTATTTT
>TRBV5-1|TRBJ1-2|.|.
CASSRGEGYGYTF
TGCGCCAGCAGCCGCGGGGAGGGCTATGGCTACACCTTC
>TRBV5-1|TRBJ1-1|TRBD1|few
CASSLGQGSGTEAFF
TGCGCCAGCAGCTTGGGACAGGGGTCGGGCACTGAAGCTTTCTTT
>TRBV7-2|TRBJ2-5|TRBD2|.
CASSAALAGAQETQYF
TGTGCCAGCAGCGCCGCACTAGCGGGGGCCCAAGAGACCCAGTACTTC
>TRBV30|TRBJ1-2|.|.
CAWIEWETNYGYTF
TGTGCCTGGATCGAGTGGGAGACTAACTATGGCTACACCTTC
>TRBV4-3|TRBJ2-5|.|few
CASSNQETQYF
TGCGCCAGCAGCAATCAGGAGACCCAGTACTTC
>TRBV6-1|TRBJ2-3|.|.
CASSEPGLSTDTQYF
TGTGCCAGCAGTGAACCAGGCCTTTCCACAGATACGCAGTATTTT
>TRBV7-2|TRBJ1-1|TRBD1|.
CASSFGQGEAFF
TGTGCCAGCAGCTTTGGACAGGGTGAAGCTTTCTTT
>TRBV7-9|TRBJ2-7|.|.
CASSYADSSYEQYF
TGTGCCAGCAGCTACGCGGACAGTTCCTACGAGCAGTACTTC
>TRBV2|TRBJ2-2|.|.
CASSREDTGELFF
TGTGCCAGCAGTAGGGAGGACACCGGGGAGCTGTTTTTT
>TRBV14|TRBJ2-1|.|few
CASSQDQSSNEQFF
TGTGCCAGCAGCCAAGATCAGTCCAGCAATGAGCAGTTCTTC
>TRBV4-1|TRBJ2-7|TRBD2|.
CASSLWTSGIYEQYF
TGCGCCAGCAGCCTTTGGACTAGCGGGATCTACGAGCAGTACTTC
>TRBV2|TRBJ2-1|.|.
CASSESGQPNNEQFF
TGTGCCAGCAGTGAAAGTGGACAACCAAACAATGAGCAGTTCTTC
>TRBV7-8|TRBJ1-1|TRBD1|few
CASSGQGYTEAFF
TGTGCCAGCAGCGGACAGGGTTACACTGAAGCTTTCTTT
>TRBV7-2|TRBJ2-3|TRBD2|.
CASSLQAGGLAGRDTQYF
TGTGCCAGCAGCTTACAGGCTGGGGGGCTAGCGGGGAGAGATACGCAGTATTTT
>TRBV6-6|TRBJ1-5|.|few
CASSGQVSNQPQHF
TGTGCCAGCAGTGGACAAGTTAGCAATCAGCCCCAGCATTTT
>TRBV5-1|TRBJ1-5|.|.
CASSLSEGNQPQHF
TGCGCCAGCAGCTTGTCAGAGGGCAATCAGCCCCAGCATTTT